This T cell receptor (beta chain) was captured by sequencing in a study of circulating and synovial CD4+ cells in juvenile arthritis. Notes on the study in general: These blood cells shared more CDR3 sequences with synovium than bulk blood. Bulk blood CD4 samples held at least an order of magnitude more or fewer genomes than CPL. Overlap with synovium rose as more T cells were sequenced.

Germline values: CDR1 LNHDA, CDR2 SQIVND (reference sequence). V dropped 8 bases and J dropped 6; count of bases not matched to a gene: 14. The CDR3 consists of 16 residues. The method was immunoSEQ multiplex PCR; TCRdb's version includes in-frame clones alone and lacks a portion of them. The table records under 40,000 clones, around 96% of them present only once. On this clone itself: As yet, its antigen is unknown.

Samples derive from patients with active juvenile idiopathic arthritis. This TCR derives from a human donor with juvenile idiopathic arthritis. The V gene is TRBV19, the J gene TRBJ2-1, with 9 bases fitting TRBD2. Sequencing was performed on CD4+ T cells from blood. Written as DNA, the CDR3 is TGTGCCAGTGCCCAATATAGGGCGGGAGGGATCAATGAGCAGTTCTTC. Translating it yields CASAQYRAGGINEQFF.